This entry describes one T cell receptor beta chain. Its antigen is currently unknown. These data originate in a study of PD-1 blockade in classical Hodgkin lymphoma. Findings of the study overall: When set against healthy donors, newly diagnosed patients were reported to show lower baseline TCR diversity.

Time point described: newly diagnosed, previously untreated cHL patient sample. Negative selection with magnets was how CD8+ T cells were isolated from the thawed PBMCs. Assay: immunoSEQ multiplex PCR; the TCRdb copy retains only in-frame clones and omits some. Of tens of thousands of clones listed, 85% to 90% are singletons. Germline CDR1 MDHEN, CDR2 SYDVKM. V lost 6 bases and J lost 7; bases outside the gene matches: 8. This CDR3 comprises 15 residues. The sample comprised CD8+ T cells from blood. The chain combines TRBV28 with TRBJ2-1, with 11 bases aligning to TRBD2. The TCR comes from a human donor with classical Hodgkin lymphoma. DNA for the CDR3: TGTGCCAGCAGCATACTAGCGGGAGCTGGGAATGAGCAGTTCTTC. Residues: CASSILAGAGNEQFF.